The subject of this entry is one TCR beta chain. The data are from a study of blood T cell repertoires in COVID-19. Study in general: The study drew acute and convalescent COVID-19 samples from the United States, Italy and Spain.

The data were produced by immunoSEQ multiplex PCR, yet TCRdb's version contains in-frame clones alone and is incomplete. Of approximately 55,000 clones listed, about nine tenths are singletons. This CDR3 has 15 residues. Trimming took 0 bases from V and 3 from J, leaving 10 bases between them. Germline CDR1 MNHEY, CDR2 SVGAGI. V usage is TRBV6-5 and J usage is TRBJ2-3, with D possibly matching TRBD2 (5 bases). The TCR was taken from a man aged 35 to 55 with acute or convalescent COVID-19. Sequencing was carried out using peripheral blood. CDR3 sequence reads: CASSYSRVGTDTQYF. CDR3 nucleotides: TGTGCCAGCAGTTACTCGAGGGTGGGAACAGATACGCAGTATTTT.